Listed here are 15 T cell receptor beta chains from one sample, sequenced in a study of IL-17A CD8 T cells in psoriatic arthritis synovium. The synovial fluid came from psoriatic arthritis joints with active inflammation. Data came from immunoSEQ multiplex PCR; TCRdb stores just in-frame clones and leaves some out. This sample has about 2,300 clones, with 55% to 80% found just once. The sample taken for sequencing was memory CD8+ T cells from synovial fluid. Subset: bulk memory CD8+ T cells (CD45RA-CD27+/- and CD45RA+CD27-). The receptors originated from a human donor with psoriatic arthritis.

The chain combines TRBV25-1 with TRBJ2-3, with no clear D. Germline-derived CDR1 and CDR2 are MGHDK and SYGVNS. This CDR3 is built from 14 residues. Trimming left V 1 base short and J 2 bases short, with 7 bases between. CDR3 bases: TGTGCCAGCAGTGAATGGAGTCTCACAGATACGCAGTATTTT. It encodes CASSEWSLTDTQYF.

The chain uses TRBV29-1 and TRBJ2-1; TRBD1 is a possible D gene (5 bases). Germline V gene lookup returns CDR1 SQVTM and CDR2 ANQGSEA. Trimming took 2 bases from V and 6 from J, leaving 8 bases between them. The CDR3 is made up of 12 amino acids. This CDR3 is CSVERQLNEQFF. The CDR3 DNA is TGCAGCGTTGAAAGACAGCTCAATGAGCAGTTCTTC.

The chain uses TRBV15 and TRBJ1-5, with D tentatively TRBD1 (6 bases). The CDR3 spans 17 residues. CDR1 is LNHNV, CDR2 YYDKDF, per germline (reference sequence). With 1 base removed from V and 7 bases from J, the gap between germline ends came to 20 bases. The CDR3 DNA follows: TGTGCCACCAGCAGAGTAAATGTCGGGGGGGCAGTGCAGCCCCAGCATTTT. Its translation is CATSRVNVGGAVQPQHF.

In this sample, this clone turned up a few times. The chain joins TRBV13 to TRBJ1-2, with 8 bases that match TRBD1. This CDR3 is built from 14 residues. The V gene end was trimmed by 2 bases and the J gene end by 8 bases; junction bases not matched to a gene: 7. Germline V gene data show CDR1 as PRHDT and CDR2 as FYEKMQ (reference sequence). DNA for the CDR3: TGTGCCAGCAGCTTAATTCAGGGGGCGAAGGGCTACACCTTC. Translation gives CASSLIQGAKGYTF. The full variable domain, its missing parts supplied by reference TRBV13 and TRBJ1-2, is AAGVIQSPRHLIKEKRETATLKCYPIPRHDTVYWYQQGPGQDPQFLISFYEKMQSDKGSIPDRFSAQQFSDYHSELNMSSLELGDSALYFCASSLIQGAKGYTFGSGTRLTVV.

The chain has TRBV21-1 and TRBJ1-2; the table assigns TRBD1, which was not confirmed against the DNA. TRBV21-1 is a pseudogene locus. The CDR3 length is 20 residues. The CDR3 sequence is CASSKGEWRNRGQPPDGYTF. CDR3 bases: TGTGCCAGCAGCAAAGGGGAATGGAGGAACAGGGGGCAACCCCCTGATGGCTACACCTTC.

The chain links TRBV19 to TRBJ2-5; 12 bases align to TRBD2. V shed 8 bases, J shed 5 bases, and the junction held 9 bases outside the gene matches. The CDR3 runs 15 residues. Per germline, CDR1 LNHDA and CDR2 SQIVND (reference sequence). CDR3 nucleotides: TGTGCCAGTTCTCTAGCGGGGGGGCCTCGGGAGACCCAGTACTTC. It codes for CASSLAGGPRETQYF. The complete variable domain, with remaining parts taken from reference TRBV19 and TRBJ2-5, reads DGGITQSPKYLFRKEGQNVTLSCEQNLNHDAMYWYRQDPGQGLRLIYYSQIVNDFQKGDIAEGYSVSREKKESFPLTVTSAQKNPTAFYLCASSLAGGPRETQYFGPGTRLLVL.

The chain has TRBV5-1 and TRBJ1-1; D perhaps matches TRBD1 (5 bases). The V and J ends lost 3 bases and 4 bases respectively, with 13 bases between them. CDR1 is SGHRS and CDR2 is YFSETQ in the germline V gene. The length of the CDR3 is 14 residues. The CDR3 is CASSSTVWRTEAFF. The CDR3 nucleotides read TGCGCCAGCAGCTCGACAGTCTGGCGCACTGAAGCTTTCTTT.

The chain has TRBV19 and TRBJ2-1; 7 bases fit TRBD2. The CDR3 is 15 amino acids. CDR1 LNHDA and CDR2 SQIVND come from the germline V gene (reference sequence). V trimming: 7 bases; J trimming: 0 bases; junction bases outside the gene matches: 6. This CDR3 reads CASKQRGSSYNEQFF. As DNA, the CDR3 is TGTGCCAGTAAGCAACGCGGGAGCTCCTACAATGAGCAGTTCTTC.

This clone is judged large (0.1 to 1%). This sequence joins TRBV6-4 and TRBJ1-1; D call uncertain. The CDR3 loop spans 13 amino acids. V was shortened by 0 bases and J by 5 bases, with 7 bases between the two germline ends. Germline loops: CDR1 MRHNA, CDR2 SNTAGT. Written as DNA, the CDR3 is TGTGCCAGCAGTGACTCGAGTTTGACTGAAGCTTTCTTT. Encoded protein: CASSDSSLTEAFF.

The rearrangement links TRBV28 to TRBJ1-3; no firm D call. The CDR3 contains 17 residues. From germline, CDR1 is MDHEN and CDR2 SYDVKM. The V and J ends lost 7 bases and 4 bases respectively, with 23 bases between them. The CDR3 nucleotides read TGTGCCAGCACTCACCCGGGTGGACCACCTTTAGGAAACACCATATATTTT. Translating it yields CASTHPGGPPLGNTIYF.

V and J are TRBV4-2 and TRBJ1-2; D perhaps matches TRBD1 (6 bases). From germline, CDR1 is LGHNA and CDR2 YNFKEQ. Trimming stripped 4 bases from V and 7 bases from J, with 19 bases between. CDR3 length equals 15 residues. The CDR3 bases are TGTGCCAGCAGCCCCTTACAGGGTTATGGTCCTGGCTACACCTTC. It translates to CASSPLQGYGPGYTF.

The CDR3 coding sequence is TGTGCCAGCAGTGTTTTGCAGGGGAGGTACTACGAGCAGTACTTC. Translated, it gives CASSVLQGRYYEQYF. The genes are TRBV2 and TRBJ2-7; tentatively, D is TRBD1 or TRBD2 (6 bases each). The CDR3 spans 15 residues. V shed 4 bases and J shed 3 bases, with 16 bases lying between them. The germline gives CDR1 SNHLY, CDR2 FYNNEI.

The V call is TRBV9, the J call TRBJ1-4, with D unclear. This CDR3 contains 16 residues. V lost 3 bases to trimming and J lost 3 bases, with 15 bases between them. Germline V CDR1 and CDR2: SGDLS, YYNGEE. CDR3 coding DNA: TGTGCCAGCAGCGCCCCGGGTGGCGCGTCTAATGAAAAACTGTTTTTT. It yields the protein CASSAPGGASNEKLFF.

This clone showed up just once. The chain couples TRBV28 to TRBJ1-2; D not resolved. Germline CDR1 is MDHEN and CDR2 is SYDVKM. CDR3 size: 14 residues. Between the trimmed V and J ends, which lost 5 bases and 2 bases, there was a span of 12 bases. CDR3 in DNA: TGTGCCAGCAGTCCAATAGGGTCCAACTATGGCTACACCTTC. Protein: CASSPIGSNYGYTF.

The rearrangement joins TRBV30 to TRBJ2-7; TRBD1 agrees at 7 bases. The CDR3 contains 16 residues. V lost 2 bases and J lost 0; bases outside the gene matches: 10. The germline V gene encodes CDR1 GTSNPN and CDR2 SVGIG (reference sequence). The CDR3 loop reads CAWSLKTGRNSYEQYF. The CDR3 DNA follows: TGTGCCTGGAGTCTAAAGACAGGGCGAAACTCCTACGAGCAGTACTTC.